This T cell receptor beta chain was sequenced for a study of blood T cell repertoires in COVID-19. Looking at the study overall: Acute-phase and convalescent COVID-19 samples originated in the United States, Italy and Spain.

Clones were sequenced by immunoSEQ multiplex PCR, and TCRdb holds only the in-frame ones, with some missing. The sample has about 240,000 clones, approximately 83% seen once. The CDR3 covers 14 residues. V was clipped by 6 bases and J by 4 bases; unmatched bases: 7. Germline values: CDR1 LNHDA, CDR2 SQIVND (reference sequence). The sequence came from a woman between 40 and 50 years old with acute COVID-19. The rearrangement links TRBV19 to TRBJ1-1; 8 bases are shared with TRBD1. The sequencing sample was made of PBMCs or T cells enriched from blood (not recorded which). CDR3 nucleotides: TGTGCCAGTAGCGTAAACAGGGGGAGCACTGAAGCTTTCTTT. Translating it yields CASSVNRGSTEAFF.